This T cell receptor (beta chain) appears in the sequencing data of a study of regulatory T cells in long-lasting Graves disease (dated by TCRdb to the early 2020s). Context from the whole study: Antithyroid drugs had been taken for less than 3 months by newly diagnosed Graves' disease patients. TCR sequencing covered some 13 persistent and approximately 20 newly diagnosed Graves' disease patients, around 35 samples in total. The study was conducted in China and was registered as a clinical trial. This study used TCR sequencing and RNA sequencing of peripheral blood to compare persistent Graves' disease patients against newly diagnosed Graves' disease patients. What the authors observed across the whole study: Because the primary lesion, thyroid tissue, could not be accessed, the study looked at peripheral blood alone. Sequencing and analysis were restricted to the TCR beta chain. More public clonotypes were shared among persistent patients (about 2,800) than among newly diagnosed patients (966). As a limitation, the authors acknowledged that the small sample size may reduce accuracy. Persistent disease showed preferential use of TRBV28, TRBJ1-2 and TRBJ2-5, whereas newly diagnosed disease favored TRBV20-1 and TRBJ2-1. Compared with newly diagnosed patients, patients with persistent Graves' disease had lower TCR Shannon entropy and fewer highly expanded clones, which suggests clonal expansion.

CDR1 and CDR2 (DFQATT, SNEGSKA) derive from the germline V gene (reference sequence). Including the terminal cysteine and phenylalanine, the CDR3 comprises 12 residues. CDR3 DNA is the only sequence kept; it has 36 bases, read in frame from the first base. V is clipped by 4 bases and J by 5 bases, and the sequence between their germline boundaries is 11 bases long. According to the study, the label for this sample's time point signals: newly diagnosed GD, antithyroid drugs for less than 3 months. RNA was extracted from PBMCs in TRIzol for both TCR sequencing and RNA sequencing. Graves' disease was diagnosed according to American Thyroid Association guidelines. Patients for the study were recruited at an endocrinology department in Xi'an, China. Each patient gave approximately 9 milliliters of peripheral blood, collected in an EDTA anticoagulant tube. Ficoll Paque Plus density gradient separation was used to isolate PBMCs, and no further T cell sorting was done. An Agilent 2100 Bioanalyzer and agarose gel were used to assess RNA quality, and a NanoDrop 2000 was used to measure RNA concentration.

With respect to this clonotype: What antigen it recognizes has not been identified. No base quality values were provided; no much bigger clone lies one nucleotide off.

Library preparation employed multiplex PCR. The sequencer was an Illumina HiSeq 4000. CDR3 regions were amplified by Arm-PCR with iRepertoire HTBI primers to construct TCR beta libraries. Gel purification was performed on PCR products prior to sequencing. As for the authors' bioinformatics: Across samples, 62 TRBV and roughly 15 TRBJ segments were identified and used for gene usage analysis of CDR3 amino acid clonotypes. COPE and FqMerger were used to merge filtered high-quality paired reads into contigs. BLAST was used to align contigs to IMGT TRBV, TRBD and TRBJ reference genes, with CDR3 defined following IMGT. Any clonotype with a frequency above 0.1% was classified as a highly expanded clone. Repertoire diversity was measured by Shannon entropy, and V-J evenness by the Gini coefficient. Public clonotypes were defined as clonotypes shared by more than one individual. TCRdb trimmed the raw reads at Q25, called clones with MiXCR and kept productive beta chains. Every CDR3 protein is listed once, alongside the most common genes and DNA of its rows. The V and J calls come from TCRdb's annotation, not from the publication. This sample holds 560,000 or so distinct CDR3 sequences; 15% to 20% were observed only once. The ten largest account for approximately 12% of the sample.

These data also formed part of another study, on T cells in Graves' hyperthyroidism and ophthalmopathy. As noted in the second study: Stable Graves' hyperthyroidism was defined as the absence of progression to ophthalmopathy over 18 months of follow-up. Hyperthyroidism patients were aged 18 to 65 years and newly diagnosed, with disease duration of less than 2 months. The study excluded patients with uncontrolled infections, other autoimmune diseases, pregnancy or lactation. Diagnoses were based on clinical symptoms, serum thyroxine and TRAb, thyroid ultrasound and orbital computed tomography. The first round of RT-PCR for the TCR CDR3 was performed with the HTBI primer set and the Qiagen OneStep RT-PCR kit. Blood samples also contained most of the expanded thyroid clonotypes (frequency above 0.001), which suggests that blood repertoires may reflect thyroid immune responses. A 13 V-J signature model separated ophthalmopathy from stable hyperthyroidism, with about 90% sensitivity and 81.08% specificity in cross-validation and 80%/75% in testing. In validation, the model predicted progression to ophthalmopathy a median of roughly 6.1 months before onset, with 65% to 71% sensitivity and about 72% specificity. To identify TCR V-J signatures that set the groups apart, the researchers used a discovery cohort of roughly 100 patients, made up of 43 with Graves' ophthalmopathy and some 60 with stable Graves' hyperthyroidism. An independent validation cohort of some 18 hyperthyroidism patients and about 16 patients who later progressed to ophthalmopathy tested prospective prediction of ophthalmopathy. The approximately 90 discovery patients were randomly split 7:3 into training and test sets. Thyroid tissue and blood T-cell repertoires from several Graves' hyperthyroidism patients were also compared in the study. After sampling, hyperthyroidism patients received methimazole starting at 30 mg daily, and ophthalmopathy patients received high-dose intravenous methylprednisolone. Libraries were constructed in a second round of multiplex PCR, after which size selection and purification were performed. Paired-end sequencing of the libraries was performed with 100 bp reads on an Illumina HiSeq2000. SOAPnuke was used to process the raw data, with reads discarded if the reads contained adapters or uncalled bases, had a mean Phred below 15, or lacked an exact constant-primer or identifier match. High-quality paired reads were merged with COPE v1.2.5, and unique nucleotide sequences were defined as clonotypes. MiTCR v1.1 was used to align the clonotypes against IMGT TRBV, TRBD and TRBJ reference segments. Only V-J combinations with frequency above 0.0001, covering 99% to 99.2% of repertoires, were analysed. The TCS score was defined as the ratio of F50 (clonal expansion) to E x V (chaos), calculated using BLOSUM62-based TCRdist between CDR3 peptides within each V-J. Welch's t-statistics and random forest reduced approximately 520 V-J features to 10 to 15, which were used in a naive Bayes classifier (R e1071). Sample size was not statistically predetermined, and blinding of investigators to group allocation was not performed. The paper reports TCR Vbeta CDR3 sequencing of over 130 peripheral blood samples: approximately 41 ophthalmopathy, under 85 hyperthyroidism and 17 progressor patients.

The material sequenced was peripheral blood mononuclear cells (PBMCs), taken at new diagnosis, from a patient treated with antithyroid drugs. This chain joins TRBV20-1 to TRBJ2-5, with no D gene named confidently. The TCR comes from a man between 18 and 29 years old with Graves disease. Donor details come from another sample of the same person, matched by shared clones. CDR3 loop: CSAKEPTETQYF. The nucleotide sequence is TGCAGTGCTAAAGAGCCTACCGAGACCCAGTACTTC.